This TCR beta chain was identified during a study of regulatory T cells in long-lasting Graves disease. The study's findings and limits: The study found lower TCR diversity in persistent Graves' patients than in newly diagnosed ones.

The authors built TCR beta libraries using iRepertoire HTBI primers and Arm-PCR of CDR3 regions. TCRdb re-called the multiplex PCR reads with MiXCR, one entry per CDR3 protein. The table has a few hundred thousand distinct CDR3 sequences, around 20% seen once. This clonotype was picked up a small number of times. What it recognizes is unknown. The time point denotes: newly diagnosed GD, antithyroid drugs for less than 3 months. RNA isolated from PBMCs was used to make the TCR library. Germline CDR1 is MNHNS and CDR2 is SASEGT. The CDR3 is 16 amino acids. V was trimmed by 6 bases and J by 4 bases, leaving 20 bases between them.

The rearrangement joins TRBV6-1 to TRBJ2-3; tentatively, D is TRBD2 (6 bases). The source was peripheral blood mononuclear cells (PBMCs), collected at new diagnosis, from a patient treated with antithyroid drugs. This receptor was identified in a female donor with Graves disease. The CDR3 DNA reads as TGTGCCAGCAGCCGGGGCGAGACTTGGGAGGCAGATACGCAGTATTTT. It encodes CASSRGETWEADTQYF.